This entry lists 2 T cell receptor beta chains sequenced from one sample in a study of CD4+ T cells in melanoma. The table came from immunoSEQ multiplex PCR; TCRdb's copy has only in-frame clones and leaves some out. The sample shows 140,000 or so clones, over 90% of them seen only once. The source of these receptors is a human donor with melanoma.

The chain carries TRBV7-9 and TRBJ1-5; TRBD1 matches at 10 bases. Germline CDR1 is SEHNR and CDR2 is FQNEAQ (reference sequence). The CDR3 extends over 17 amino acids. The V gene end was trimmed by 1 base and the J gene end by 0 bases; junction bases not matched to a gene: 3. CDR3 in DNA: TGTGCCAGCAGCTTAGGAGGGACAGGGGCTAGCAATCAGCCCCAGCATTTT. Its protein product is CASSLGGTGASNQPQHF.

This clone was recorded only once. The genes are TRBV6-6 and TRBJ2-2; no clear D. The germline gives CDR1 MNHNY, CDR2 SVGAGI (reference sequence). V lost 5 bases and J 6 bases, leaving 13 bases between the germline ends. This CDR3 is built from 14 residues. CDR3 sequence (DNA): TGTGCCAGCAGTCAATCACAGCTACCCGGGGAGCTGTTTTTT. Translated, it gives CASSQSQLPGELFF.